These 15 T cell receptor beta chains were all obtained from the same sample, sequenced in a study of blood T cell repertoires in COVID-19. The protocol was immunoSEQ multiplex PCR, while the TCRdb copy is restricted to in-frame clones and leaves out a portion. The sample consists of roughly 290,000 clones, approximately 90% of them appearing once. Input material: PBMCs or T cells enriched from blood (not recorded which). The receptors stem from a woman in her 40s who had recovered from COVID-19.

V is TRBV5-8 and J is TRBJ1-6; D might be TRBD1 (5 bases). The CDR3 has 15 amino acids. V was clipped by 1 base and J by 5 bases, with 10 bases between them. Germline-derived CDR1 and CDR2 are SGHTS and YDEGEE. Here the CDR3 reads CASSLHRLDNSPLHF. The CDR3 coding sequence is TGTGCCAGCAGCTTGCACAGGCTCGATAATTCACCCCTCCACTTT. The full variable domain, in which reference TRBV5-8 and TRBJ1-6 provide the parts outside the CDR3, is EAGVTQSPTHLIKTRGQQATLRCSPISGHTSVYWYQQALGLGLQFLLWYDEGEERNRGNFPPRFSGRQFPNYSSELNVNALELEDSALYLCASSLHRLDNSPLHFGNGTRLTVT.

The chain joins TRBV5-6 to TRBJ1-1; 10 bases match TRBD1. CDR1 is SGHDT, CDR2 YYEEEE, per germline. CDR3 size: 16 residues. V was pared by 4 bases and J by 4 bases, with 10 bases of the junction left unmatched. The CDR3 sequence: CASSHRDRGRITEAFF. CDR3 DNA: TGTGCCAGCAGCCACCGGGACAGGGGAAGAATCACTGAAGCTTTCTTT.

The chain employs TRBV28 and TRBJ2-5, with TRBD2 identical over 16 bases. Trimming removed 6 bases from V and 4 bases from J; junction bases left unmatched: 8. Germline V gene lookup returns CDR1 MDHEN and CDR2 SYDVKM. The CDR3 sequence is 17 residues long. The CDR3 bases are TGTGCCAGCAGCAAACCCGGGACTAGCGGGAGGGGAGAGACCCAGTACTTC. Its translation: CASSKPGTSGRGETQYF. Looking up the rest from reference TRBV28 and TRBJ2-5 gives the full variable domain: DVKVTQSSRYLVKRTGEKVFLECVQDMDHENMFWYRQDPGLGLRLIYFSYDVKMKEKGDIPEGYSVSREKKERFSLILESASTNQTSMYLCASSKPGTSGRGETQYFGPGTRLLVL.

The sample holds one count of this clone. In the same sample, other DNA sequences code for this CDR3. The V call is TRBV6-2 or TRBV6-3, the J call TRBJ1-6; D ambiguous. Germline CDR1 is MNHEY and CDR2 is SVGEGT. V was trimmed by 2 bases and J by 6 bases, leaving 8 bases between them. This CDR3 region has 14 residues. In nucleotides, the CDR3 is TGTGCCAGCAGTTACGGGAGAGGTAATTCACCCCTCCACTTT. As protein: CASSYGRGNSPLHF.

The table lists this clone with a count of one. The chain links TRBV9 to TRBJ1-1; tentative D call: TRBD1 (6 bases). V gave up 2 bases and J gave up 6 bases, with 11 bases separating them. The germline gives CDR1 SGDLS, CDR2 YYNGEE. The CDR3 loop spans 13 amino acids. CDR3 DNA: TGTGCCAGCAGCGTCCGACAGGATGCTGAAGCTTTCTTT. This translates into CASSVRQDAEAFF.

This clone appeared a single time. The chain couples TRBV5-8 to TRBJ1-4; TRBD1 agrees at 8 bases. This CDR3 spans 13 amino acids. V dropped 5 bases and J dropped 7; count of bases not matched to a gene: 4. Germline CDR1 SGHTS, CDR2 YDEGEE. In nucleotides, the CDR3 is TGTGCCAGCAGATGGCAGGGGGCTGAAAAACTGTTTTTT. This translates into CASRWQGAEKLFF.

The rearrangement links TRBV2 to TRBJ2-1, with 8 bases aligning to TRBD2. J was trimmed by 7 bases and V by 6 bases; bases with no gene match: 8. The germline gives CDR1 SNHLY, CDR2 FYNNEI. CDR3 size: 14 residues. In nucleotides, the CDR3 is TGTGCCAGCAGAGGGACTAGGGGAAGAAATGAGCAGTTCTTC. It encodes CASRGTRGRNEQFF.

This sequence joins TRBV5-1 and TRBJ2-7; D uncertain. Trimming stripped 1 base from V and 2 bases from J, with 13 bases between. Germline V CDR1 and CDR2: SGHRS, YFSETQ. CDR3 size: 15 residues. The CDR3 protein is CASSLLHDSTYEQYF. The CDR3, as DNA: TGCGCCAGCAGCTTGCTTCACGACTCGACCTACGAGCAGTACTTC.

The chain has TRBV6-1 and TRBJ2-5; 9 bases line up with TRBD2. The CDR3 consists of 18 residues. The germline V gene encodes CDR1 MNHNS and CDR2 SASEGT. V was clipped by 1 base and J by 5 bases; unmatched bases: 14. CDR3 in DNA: TGTGCCAGCAGTGAAGTTAGCGGGAGAAGTTGGCCCAGTGAGACCCAGTACTTC. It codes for CASSEVSGRSWPSETQYF.

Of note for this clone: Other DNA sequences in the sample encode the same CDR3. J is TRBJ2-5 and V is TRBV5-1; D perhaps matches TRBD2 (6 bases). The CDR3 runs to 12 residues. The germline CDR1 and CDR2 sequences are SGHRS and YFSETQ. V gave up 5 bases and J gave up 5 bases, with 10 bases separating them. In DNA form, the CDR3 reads TGCGCCAGCAGGGGCGGAGGGGAGACCCAGTACTTC. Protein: CASRGGGETQYF.

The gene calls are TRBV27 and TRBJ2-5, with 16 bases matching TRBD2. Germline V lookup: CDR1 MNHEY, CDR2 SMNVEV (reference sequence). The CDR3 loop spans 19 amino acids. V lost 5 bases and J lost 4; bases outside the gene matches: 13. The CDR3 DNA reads TGTGCCAGCAGTCCCGACCTGGGACTAGCGGGAGGGCCCCGAGAGACCCAGTACTTC. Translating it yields CASSPDLGLAGGPRETQYF.

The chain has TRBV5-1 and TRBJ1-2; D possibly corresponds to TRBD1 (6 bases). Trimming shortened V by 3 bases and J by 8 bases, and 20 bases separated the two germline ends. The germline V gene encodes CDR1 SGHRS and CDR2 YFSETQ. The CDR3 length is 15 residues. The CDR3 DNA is TGCGCCAGCAGCTCGGGGTGGGGGCGGCTTGACGGCTACACCTTC. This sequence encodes CASSSGWGRLDGYTF. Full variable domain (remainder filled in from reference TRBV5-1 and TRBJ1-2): KAGVTQTPRYLIKTRGQQVTLSCSPISGHRSVSWYQQTPGQGLQFLFEYFSETQRNKGNFPGRFSGRQFSNSRSEMNVSTLELGDSALYLCASSSGWGRLDGYTFGSGTRLTVV.

The CDR3 is CASSPEETGANVLTF. Written as DNA, the CDR3 is TGTGCCAGCAGCCCCGAGGAAACTGGGGCCAACGTCCTGACTTTC. The chain joins TRBV7-3 to TRBJ2-6; D remains unclear. The CDR3 is 15 residues long. Per germline, CDR1 SGHTA and CDR2 FQGTGA. V lost 5 bases to trimming and J lost 2 bases, with 10 bases between them.

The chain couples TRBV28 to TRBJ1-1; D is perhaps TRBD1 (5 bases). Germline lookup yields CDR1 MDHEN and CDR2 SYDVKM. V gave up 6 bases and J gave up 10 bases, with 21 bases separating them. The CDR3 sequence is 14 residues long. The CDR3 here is CASSLTAIANGAFF. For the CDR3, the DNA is TGTGCCAGCAGCTTGACAGCGATCGCAAATGGAGCTTTCTTT.

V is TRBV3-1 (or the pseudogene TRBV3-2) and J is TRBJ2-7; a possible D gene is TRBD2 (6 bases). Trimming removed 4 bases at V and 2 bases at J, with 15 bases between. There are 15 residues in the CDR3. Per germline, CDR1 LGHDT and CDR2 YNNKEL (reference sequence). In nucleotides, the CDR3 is TGTGCCAGCAGCCCGGGACTTAGTGGGGCCTACGAGCAGTACTTC. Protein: CASSPGLSGAYEQYF.